This TCR beta chain was sequenced for a study of regulatory T cells in long-lasting Graves disease. Sample time point: persistent/refractory GD, antithyroid drugs over 5 years with positive TRAb. Isolated PBMC RNA provided the starting material for the TCR library. As regards this clonotype: A read error may account for a junction end that differs from germline.

The germline V gene has CDR1 MNHNS and CDR2 SASEGT. The CDR3 covers 12 residues. Construction of the TCR beta libraries employed iRepertoire HTBI primers in conjunction with Arm-PCR of CDR3 regions. From the multiplex PCR reads, TCRdb called clonotypes with MiXCR, one entry per CDR3 protein. The sample lists hundreds of thousands of distinct CDR3 sequences, about a fifth occurring once. This specimen was peripheral blood mononuclear cells (PBMCs), taken when the disease was refractory, from a patient treated with antithyroid drugs. This sequence joins TRBV6-1 and TRBJ1-5; D gene uncertain. This sequence was found in a female donor with Graves disease. The CDR3 DNA sequence: TGTGCCAGCACTGAAGGGCGGCAGCCCCAGCATTTT. Residues: CASTEGRQPQHF.